This T cell receptor beta chain was identified in a study of T cells in Graves' hyperthyroidism and ophthalmopathy. Whole-study context: Prior to any treatment, at the point of initial diagnosis, peripheral blood was collected.

RNA transcripts served as the template for amplifying TCR beta CDR3 regions. HTBI primers were the set used in a first-round RT-PCR of the TCR CDR3. A single record per CDR3 protein comes from TCRdb applying MiXCR to the multiplex PCR reads. The data show hundreds of thousands of distinct CDR3 sequences, with roughly a sixth seen just once and roughly 18% held by the top ten. A few counts support this clonotype. Its antigen is undetermined. Whole-study findings and limits: Blood also showed most of the thyroid clonotypes that were expanded above 0.001. Separating ophthalmopathy from stable hyperthyroidism was achieved by a 13 V-J model.

Trimming removed 0 bases from V and 5 bases from J, with 10 bases in between. The CDR3 runs 14 residues. Looked up from germline, CDR1 is SGHRS and CDR2 is YFSETQ. The source is a young woman with Graves' ophthalmopathy. The chain couples TRBV5-1 to TRBJ2-3, with D possibly being TRBD2 (6 bases). The sequencing input was blood. In nucleotides, the CDR3 is TGCGCCAGCAGCTTGGAGGCGGGGAGAGATACGCAGTATTTT. Its protein is CASSLEAGRDTQYF.